These T cell receptor beta chains were read from a single sample in a study of graft-versus-host responses after intestinal transplantation. Antigens for these TCRs are unknown. TCRdb's copy holds only in-frame clones and misses some; the assay was immunoSEQ multiplex PCR. The sample yields approximately 85,000 clones, approximately 90% seen once. This specimen was unstimulated CD8+ T cells sorted from spleen or lymph node cells, taken before transplant. These receptor sequences come from a human donor who was the organ donor for an intestinal transplant. Each CDR3 is given with its conserved first and last residue. The order of the fields is V gene, clone size, J gene, D gene, CDR3 protein, CDR3 DNA. D genes are given only for firm matches. Not all rows give a size; the values are once, few, many and, for expanded clones, a class.

TRBV6-1	few	TRBJ1-5	TRBD1	CASSDEDREKPYSNQPQHF	TGTGCCAGCAGTGATGAGGACAGGGAGAAACCCTATAGCAATCAGCCCCAGCATTTT
TRBV11-2	NA	TRBJ1-4	NA	CASSQYPRRYNEKLFF	TGTGCCAGCAGCCAATACCCCAGGAGATATAATGAAAAACTGTTTTTT
TRBV7-2	NA	TRBJ1-4	TRBD1	CASSPRTGGPQSEKLFF	TGTGCCAGCAGCCCCAGGACAGGGGGCCCCCAAAGTGAAAAACTGTTTTTT
TRBV4-2	NA	TRBJ2-3	TRBD2	CASSQGLAGDTQYF	TGTGCCAGCAGCCAAGGGCTAGCGGGGGATACGCAGTATTTT
TRBV29-1	NA	TRBJ2-1	TRBD1	CSVATDRSSYNEQFF	TGCAGCGTTGCCACGGACAGGAGCTCCTACAATGAGCAGTTCTTC
TRBV4-1	NA	TRBJ2-5	NA	CASSPMGGETQYF	TGCGCCAGCAGCCCCATGGGTGGGGAGACCCAGTACTTC
TRBV28	NA	TRBJ2-1	TRBD2	CASRIIAGAYNEQFF	TGTGCCAGCAGAATAATAGCGGGGGCCTACAATGAGCAGTTCTTC
TRBV9	NA	TRBJ2-1	NA	CASSVHRDQMYNEQFF	TGTGCCAGCAGCGTGCACCGGGACCAGATGTACAATGAGCAGTTCTTC
TRBV11-2	NA	TRBJ2-5	NA	CASSLVNSRQETQYF	TGTGCCAGCAGCTTAGTAAATAGTCGCCAGGAGACCCAGTACTTC
TRBV5-4	NA	TRBJ1-3	NA	CASSRDPSSGNTIYF	TGTGCCAGCAGCCGGGATCCCTCCTCTGGAAACACCATATATTTT
TRBV15	once	TRBJ2-7	NA	CATSRDLGNGLAWDEQYF	TGTGCCACCAGCAGAGATCTTGGTAACGGCCTGGCTTGGGACGAGCAGTACTTC
TRBV5-1	NA	TRBJ1-1	NA	CASSLGGASTEAFF	TGCGCCAGCAGCTTGGGGGGGGCGAGCACTGAAGCTTTCTTT
TRBV6-5	NA	TRBJ2-3	TRBD2	CASSFSGGAADTQYF	TGTGCCAGCAGTTTTAGCGGGGGAGCCGCAGATACGCAGTATTTT
TRBV6-5	NA	TRBJ1-1	NA	CASSYSVNTEAFF	TGTGCCAGCAGTTACTCGGTGAACACTGAAGCTTTCTTT
TRBV4-1	NA	TRBJ2-7	NA	CASSQRPGVPPERAYEQYF	TGCGCCAGCAGCCAAAGGCCGGGGGTTCCCCCTGAAAGAGCCTACGAGCAGTACTTC
TRBV9	few	TRBJ2-2	NA	CASTRGGPAGELFF	TGTGCCAGCACCAGGGGGGGGCCAGCCGGGGAGCTGTTTTTT
TRBV13	NA	TRBJ2-7	NA	CASSSRDREYEQYF	TGTGCCAGCAGCTCGCGGGACAGAGAATACGAGCAGTACTTC
TRBV21-1	NA	TRBJ2-7	NA	CASSKAATGSSYEQYF	TGTGCCAGCAGCAAAGCGGCAACAGGTTCATCCTACGAGCAGTACTTC
TRBV5-1	NA	TRBJ2-7	TRBD1	CASSLGDRDYEQYF	TGCGCCAGCAGCTTGGGAGACAGGGACTACGAGCAGTACTTC
TRBV5-5	NA	TRBJ2-2	NA	CASSVSSLGGWPGELFF	TGTGCCAGCAGCGTATCAAGCCTGGGTGGATGGCCCGGGGAGCTGTTTTTT
TRBV4-1	NA	TRBJ2-1	NA	CASSQVFPRSYNEQFF	TGCGCCAGCAGCCAAGTGTTCCCTCGCTCCTACAATGAGCAGTTCTTC
TRBV4-1	NA	TRBJ1-2	TRBD1	CASSQGDSRVSDGYTF	TGCGCCAGCAGCCAAGGGGACAGTCGCGTTTCGGATGGCTACACCTTC
TRBV15	NA	TRBJ2-2	NA	CATSWGPYLNTGELFF	TGTGCCACCAGCTGGGGCCCTTACCTCAACACCGGGGAGCTGTTTTTT
TRBV6-4	NA	TRBJ2-3	TRBD2	CASSRTSIDTQYF	TGTGCCAGCAGCCGGACTAGCATAGATACGCAGTATTTT
TRBV6-1	NA	TRBJ1-3	NA	CASSEFEGYLYGNTIYF	TGTGCCAGCAGTGAATTTGAGGGGTATCTTTATGGAAACACCATATATTTT
TRBV4-1	NA	TRBJ2-3	NA	CASSQALQTTDTQYF	TGCGCCAGCAGCCAAGCTCTGCAAACCACAGATACGCAGTATTTT
TRBV4-1	NA	TRBJ2-7	NA	CASSQGLLDNSYEQYF	TGCGCCAGCAGCCAAGGGTTATTGGACAACTCCTACGAGCAGTACTTC
TRBV6-1	NA	TRBJ2-3	TRBD2	CASSESGRWADTQYF	TGTGCCAGCAGTGAGAGCGGGAGATGGGCAGATACGCAGTATTTT
TRBV6-5	NA	TRBJ2-7	NA	CASRNQGRPAYEQYF	TGTGCCAGCAGGAACCAGGGTCGACCCGCCTACGAGCAGTACTTC